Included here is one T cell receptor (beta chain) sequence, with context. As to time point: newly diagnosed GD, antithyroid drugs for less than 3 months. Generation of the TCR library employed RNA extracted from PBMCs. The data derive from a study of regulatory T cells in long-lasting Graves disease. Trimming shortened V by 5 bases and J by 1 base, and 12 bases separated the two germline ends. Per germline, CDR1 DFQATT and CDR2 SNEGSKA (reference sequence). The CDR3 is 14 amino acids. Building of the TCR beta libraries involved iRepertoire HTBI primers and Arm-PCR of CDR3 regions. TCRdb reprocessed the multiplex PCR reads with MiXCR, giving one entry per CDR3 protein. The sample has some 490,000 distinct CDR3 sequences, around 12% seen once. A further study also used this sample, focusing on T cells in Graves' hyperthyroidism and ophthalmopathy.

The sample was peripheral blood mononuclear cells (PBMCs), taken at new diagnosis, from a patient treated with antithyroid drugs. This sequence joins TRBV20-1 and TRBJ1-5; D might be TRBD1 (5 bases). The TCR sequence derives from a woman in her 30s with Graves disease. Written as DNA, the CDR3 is TGCAGTGCTCTACCCGACAGAAGCAATCAGCCCCAGCATTTT. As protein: CSALPDRSNQPQHF.